The 31 T cell receptor beta chains in this list originate from one sample, sequenced in a study of cytomegalovirus exposure and HLA in healthy donors. The PCR had 60 Vbeta and 13 Jbeta primers. Here immunoSEQ multiplex PCR was the method, and the copy in TCRdb shows in-frame clones only, minus some. This sample's table reports approximately 120,000 clones. The specimen sequenced was PBMCs. All receptors derive from a man aged 40-55 years in good health and CMV-seronegative.

The CDR3, as DNA: TGCGCCAGCAGCCCCGGACTAGCGGCGGCCTACGAGCAGTACTTC. Amino acids: CASSPGLAAAYEQYF. This chain uses TRBV4-1 with TRBJ2-7, with 10 bases that match TRBD2. Germline V CDR1 and CDR2: MGHRA, YSYEKL. This CDR3 is built from 15 residues. With V trimmed by 4 bases and J by 2 bases, 5 bases remained unmatched.

This chain connects TRBV5-1 to TRBJ2-3; TRBD1 agrees at 9 bases. The CDR3 contains 17 residues. Trimming at V came to 2 bases and at J to 4 bases, leaving 11 bases not matched to a gene. The germline gives CDR1 SGHRS, CDR2 YFSETQ. In DNA, the CDR3 is TGCGCCAGCAGCTTCACGGACAGGGGTGGAGGCGCAGATACGCAGTATTTT. Its translation: CASSFTDRGGGADTQYF.

The CDR3 nucleotides are TGCGCCAGCAGCCACCGGACTAGCGGGAGGGGCTCCTACAATGAGCAGTTCTTC. It translates to CASSHRTSGRGSYNEQFF. The genes are TRBV5-1 and TRBJ2-1, with 15 positions matching TRBD2. This CDR3 has 18 amino acids. V dropped 4 bases and J dropped 0; count of bases not matched to a gene: 5. Germline V gene lookup returns CDR1 SGHRS and CDR2 YFSETQ.

CDR3 region: CASSQPGQSYEQYF. The CDR3 bases are TGCGCCAGCAGCCAACCGGGACAGTCGTACGAGCAGTACTTC. V gene TRBV4-1 combines with J gene TRBJ2-5, with 7 bases matching TRBD1. The DNA end lines up better with TRBJ2-7; the J call may be wrong. This CDR3 contains 14 residues. Germline assignment: CDR1 MGHRA and CDR2 YSYEKL.

This chain links TRBV5-6 with TRBJ2-7; TRBD1 agrees at 8 bases. This CDR3 region has 14 residues. Trimming at V came to 4 bases and at J to 7 bases, leaving 10 bases not matched to a gene. Germline V CDR1 and CDR2: SGHDT, YYEEEE. The chain's CDR3 is CASSDATGGREQYF. CDR3 coding DNA: TGTGCCAGCAGCGACGCTACAGGGGGACGGGAGCAGTACTTC. The variable domain in full, with the rest retrieved from reference TRBV5-6 and TRBJ2-7, is DAGVTQSPTHLIKTRGQQVTLRCSPKSGHDTVSWYQQALGQGPQFIFQYYEEEERQRGNFPDRFSGHQFPNYSSELNVNALLLGDSALYLCASSDATGGREQYFGPGTRLTVT.

The V call is TRBV15, the J call TRBJ2-7; D is possibly TRBD2 (6 bases). V gave up 7 bases and J gave up 0 bases, with 13 bases separating them. Germline V gene lookup returns CDR1 LNHNV and CDR2 YYDKDF (reference sequence). CDR3 length: 14 amino acids. CDR3 sequence reads: CATTRERNSYEQYF. The CDR3 coding sequence is TGTGCCACCACCCGGGAGCGCAACTCCTACGAGCAGTACTTC.

The J gene is TRBJ2-7, the V gene TRBV5-4; weak D call: TRBD2 (7 bases). The germline V gene has CDR1 SGHNT and CDR2 YYREEE (reference sequence). Trimming removed 4 bases from V and 4 bases from J, with 21 bases in between. CDR3 size: 16 residues. The CDR3 coding sequence is TGTGCCAGCAGCCCCAAGGGGGGCGGGAGTGTGTACGAGCAGTACTTC. Its protein product is CASSPKGGGSVYEQYF. The variable domain in full, completed from reference TRBV5-4 and TRBJ2-7, reads ETGVTQSPTHLIKTRGQQVTLRCSSQSGHNTVSWYQQALGQGPQFIFQYYREEENGRGNFPPRFSGLQFPNYSSELNVNALELDDSALYLCASSPKGGGSVYEQYFGPGTRLTVT.

The chain has TRBV19 and TRBJ2-2, with TRBD1 as a possible D gene (5 bases). Looked up from germline, CDR1 is LNHDA and CDR2 is SQIVND (reference sequence). V dropped 2 bases and J dropped 5 bases, with 12 bases sitting between them. The CDR3 runs 15 residues. As DNA, the CDR3 is TGTGCCAGTAGTATATTCAGGGCAGGGACCGGGGAGCTGTTTTTT. Protein product: CASSIFRAGTGELFF.

The rearrangement joins TRBV7-2 to TRBJ2-7, with 10 nucleotides matching TRBD2. The V and J ends lost 5 bases and 2 bases, in that order; junction bases with no gene match: 9. Germline CDR1 is SGHTA and CDR2 is FQGNSA. The CDR3 length is 16 residues. The CDR3 spells CASSVAGTSVPYEQYF. CDR3 sequence (DNA): TGTGCCAGCAGCGTCGCCGGGACTAGCGTCCCCTACGAGCAGTACTTC.

The gene calls are TRBV6-1 and TRBJ1-5; D may be TRBD1 (6 bases). Germline assignment: CDR1 MNHNS and CDR2 SASEGT. Trimming cost V 5 bases and J 2 bases, with 13 bases left between them. There are 15 residues in the CDR3. CDR3: CASSTGYGGNQPQHF. CDR3 DNA sequence: TGTGCCAGCAGTACAGGGTATGGAGGCAATCAGCCCCAGCATTTT.

The chain links TRBV13 to TRBJ2-2, with 8 bases identical to TRBD2. After removal of 0 bases from V and 2 bases from J, the junction contained 8 bases not matched to a gene. The germline V gene has CDR1 PRHDT and CDR2 FYEKMQ (reference sequence). The CDR3 is made up of 18 amino acids. CDR3 residues: CASSLGTPGGGNTGELFF. The CDR3 DNA follows: TGTGCCAGCAGCTTAGGGACCCCGGGGGGGGGAAACACCGGGGAGCTGTTTTTT. The full variable domain, rest sourced from reference TRBV13 and TRBJ2-2, is AAGVIQSPRHLIKEKRETATLKCYPIPRHDTVYWYQQGPGQDPQFLISFYEKMQSDKGSIPDRFSAQQFSDYHSELNMSSLELGDSALYFCASSLGTPGGGNTGELFFGEGSRLTVL.

The chain uses TRBV5-1 and TRBJ1-3, with TRBD1 matching over 8 bases. J was trimmed by 0 bases and V by 1 base; bases with no gene match: 9. Germline V gene data show CDR1 as SGHRS and CDR2 as YFSETQ. This CDR3 has 18 amino acids. CDR3 sequence reads: CASSLIGQGALSGNTIYF. Here the CDR3 DNA reads TGCGCCAGCAGCTTGATAGGGCAGGGGGCACTCTCTGGAAACACCATATATTTT. The full variable domain, with the rest looked up from reference TRBV5-1 and TRBJ1-3, is KAGVTQTPRYLIKTRGQQVTLSCSPISGHRSVSWYQQTPGQGLQFLFEYFSETQRNKGNFPGRFSGRQFSNSRSEMNVSTLELGDSALYLCASSLIGQGALSGNTIYFGEGSWLTVV.

The chain employs TRBV6-4 and TRBJ2-1; D is perhaps TRBD2 (5 bases). Germline values: CDR1 MRHNA, CDR2 SNTAGT. Trimming cost V 1 base and J 2 bases, with 12 bases left between them. This CDR3 is 16 amino acids long. DNA for the CDR3: TGTGCCAGCAGTGACTTCGGAGCGGCAACCTACAATGAGCAGTTCTTC. This sequence encodes CASSDFGAATYNEQFF.

J is TRBJ1-5 and V is TRBV6-5; D unresolved. V lost 6 bases, J lost 3 bases, and 15 bases lay in between. CDR3 length equals 15 residues. Germline V gene data show CDR1 as MNHEY and CDR2 as SVGAGI. This CDR3 reads CASSSGGGFNQPQHF. The CDR3, as DNA: TGTGCCAGCAGCTCTGGAGGAGGGTTCAATCAGCCCCAGCATTTT.

V gene TRBV7-8 combines with J gene TRBJ2-3; D is undetermined. V was trimmed by 1 base and J by 5 bases, leaving 10 bases between them. Germline loops: CDR1 SGHVS, CDR2 FQNEAQ. This CDR3 spans 14 amino acids. As DNA, the CDR3 is TGTGCCAGCAGCTTAGGCCAGGTGGGAGATACGCAGTATTTT. It is translated as CASSLGQVGDTQYF.

CDR3 DNA sequence: TGTGCCATCAGTGAGTCAGGGACTAGCGGGGGGTACTCCTACGAGCAGTACTTC. Translated, it gives CAISESGTSGGYSYEQYF. V gene TRBV10-3 combines with J gene TRBJ2-7; TRBD2 matches at 15 bases. Per the germline V gene, CDR1 is ENHRY and CDR2 is SYGVKD. The CDR3 sequence is 18 residues long. J gave up 0 bases and V 0 bases, and 3 bases lay outside the gene matches.

V usage is TRBV7-9 and J usage is TRBJ2-7; a possible D gene is TRBD1 (6 bases). V lost 5 bases, J lost 2 bases, and 13 bases lay in between. The V gene's germline CDR1 is SEHNR and CDR2 FQNEAQ (reference sequence). This CDR3 has 14 residues. DNA of the CDR3: TGTGCCAGCAGCCCCGTACAGGGCACCTACGAGCAGTACTTC. It is translated as CASSPVQGTYEQYF. The whole variable domain, remainder taken from reference TRBV7-9 and TRBJ2-7, is DTGVSQNPRHKITKRGQNVTFRCDPISEHNRLYWYRQTLGQGPEFLTYFQNEAQLEKSRLLSDRFSAERPKGSFSTLEIQRTEQGDSAMYLCASSPVQGTYEQYFGPGTRLTVT.

The chain recombines TRBV6-6 with TRBJ1-2; D is perhaps TRBD1 (5 bases). Trimming pared 0 bases from V and 7 bases from J, leaving 12 bases between. The length of the CDR3 is 14 residues. Germline V CDR1 and CDR2: MNHNY, SVGAGI (reference sequence). DNA of the CDR3: TGTGCCAGCAGTTACTCGCGGGGGGTTCGTGGCTACACCTTC. This sequence encodes CASSYSRGVRGYTF.

The rearrangement uses TRBV10-3 and TRBJ1-5; 8 bases align to TRBD1. Germline lookup yields CDR1 ENHRY and CDR2 SYGVKD. This CDR3 comprises 16 residues. The ends lost 10 bases at V and 4 bases at J; junction bases unmatched: 15. CDR3 protein: CATEPGDRGGNQPQHF. The CDR3 bases are TGTGCCACCGAGCCGGGAGACAGGGGAGGTAATCAGCCCCAGCATTTT.

The chain recombines TRBV7-9 with TRBJ2-1; 8 positions agree with TRBD1. V trimming: 5 bases; J trimming: 5 bases; junction bases outside the gene matches: 5. CDR1 is SEHNR and CDR2 is FQNEAQ in the germline V gene (reference sequence). The CDR3 spans 14 residues. CDR3 sequence: CASSMTTGDNEQFF. The CDR3 DNA is TGTGCCAGCAGCATGACGACAGGGGACAATGAGCAGTTCTTC.

V gene TRBV2 combines with J gene TRBJ2-5, with D possibly TRBD2 on 5 matching bases. Per the germline V gene, CDR1 is SNHLY and CDR2 is FYNNEI. The CDR3 runs to 16 residues. Trimming left V 8 bases short and J 5 bases short, with 24 bases between. The CDR3 nucleotides read TGTGCCAGCTTCTACCACTCACGGGAAGTGAGGGAGACCCAGTACTTC. This sequence encodes CASFYHSREVRETQYF.

CDR3 bases: TGCGCCAGCAGCTTAACCGGACTAGCGGGAGCATATGAGCAGTTCTTC. It specifies CASSLTGLAGAYEQFF. This chain joins TRBV5-1 and TRBJ2-1; 13 bases fit TRBD2. The CDR3 is 16 amino acids. The V gene end was trimmed by 2 bases and the J gene end by 8 bases; junction bases not matched to a gene: 7. Germline V lookup: CDR1 SGHRS, CDR2 YFSETQ.

The genes are TRBV9 and TRBJ2-7; D perhaps matches TRBD2 (5 bases). Trimming cost V 3 bases and J 3 bases, with 16 bases left between them. Germline V gene sequence: CDR1 SGDLS, CDR2 YYNGEE. The CDR3 consists of 15 residues. CDR3 in DNA: TGTGCCAGCAGCGGAATCGGAGAGGGCCTCTACGAGCAGTACTTC. Its protein is CASSGIGEGLYEQYF.

The chain combines TRBV30 with TRBJ2-7; the D gene is possibly TRBD1 (5 bases). The CDR3 spans 15 residues. V lost 2 bases and J 7 bases, leaving 21 bases between the germline ends. Germline lookup yields CDR1 GTSNPN and CDR2 SVGIG (reference sequence). The CDR3 DNA is TGTGCCTGGAGTTCCCCCTGGGTAGGGGCCCGGGAGCAGTACTTC. Translation gives CAWSSPWVGAREQYF.

The CDR3 is CASSLRDRGIQETQYF. Here the CDR3 DNA reads TGTGCCAGCAGCTTAAGGGACAGGGGAATCCAAGAGACCCAGTACTTC. This chain links TRBV7-9 with TRBJ2-5; 10 positions agree with TRBD1. The junction had 4 bases not matched to a gene; V was cut back by 2 bases and J by 1 base. The CDR3 is made up of 16 amino acids. The germline gives CDR1 SEHNR, CDR2 FQNEAQ (reference sequence).

The chain uses TRBV9 and TRBJ1-4; 8 nucleotides match TRBD1. Unmatched junction bases numbered 9, after V lost 3 bases and J lost 8 bases. This CDR3 region has 15 residues. From germline, CDR1 is SGDLS and CDR2 YYNGEE. Here the CDR3 reads CASSERTGGREKLFF. The CDR3 nucleotides read TGTGCCAGCAGCGAGAGAACAGGGGGTCGGGAAAAACTGTTTTTT.

The chain couples TRBV27 to TRBJ2-7; TRBD2 might be the D (6 bases). Trimming removed 5 bases from V and 5 bases from J, with 31 bases in between. Germline CDR1 and CDR2: MNHEY and SMNVEV (reference sequence). This CDR3 contains 19 residues. CDR3 DNA: TGTGCCAGCAGTGGGAGAAGGGAGAAGGGAACCCTCAGCGGGCACGAGCAGTACTTC. Translation gives CASSGRREKGTLSGHEQYF.

V and J are TRBV7-3 and TRBJ2-7, with D possibly matching TRBD2 (6 bases). The CDR3 runs to 13 residues. Germline V lookup: CDR1 SGHTA, CDR2 FQGTGA. V lost 0 bases and J 6 bases, leaving 9 bases between the germline ends. CDR3 DNA: TGTGCCAGCAGCTTAACGCGCGGGGTCGAGCAGTACTTC. Amino acids: CASSLTRGVEQYF. The variable domain in full, with the rest retrieved from reference TRBV7-3 and TRBJ2-7, is GAGVSQTPSNKVTEKGKYVELRCDPISGHTALYWYRQSLGQGPEFLIYFQGTGAADDSGLPNDRFFAVRPEGSVSTLKIQRTERGDSAVYLCASSLTRGVEQYFGPGTRLTVT.

The chain has TRBV4-2 and TRBJ2-3; TRBD2 matches 9 bases. The CDR3 contains 13 residues. Germline assignment: CDR1 LGHNA and CDR2 YNFKEQ. Germline trimming cut 11 bases from V and 5 bases from J; bases unmatched to any gene: 8. This chain's CDR3 is CASRSGSVDTQYF. For the CDR3, the DNA is TGTGCCTCTCGTAGCGGGAGTGTAGATACGCAGTATTTT.

The chain recombines TRBV6-5 with TRBJ1-3, with TRBD1 matching 7 bases. Germline CDR1 is MNHEY and CDR2 is SVGAGI. CDR3 length: 15 residues. V lost 6 bases, J lost 0 bases, and 5 bases stayed unmatched. CDR3 DNA sequence: TGTGCCAGCAGAAGGACAGGCGACTCTGGAAACACCATATATTTT. It translates to CASRRTGDSGNTIYF.

The chain carries TRBV29-1 and TRBJ2-1; D perhaps matches TRBD1 (6 bases). Germline CDR1 SQVTM, CDR2 ANQGSEA. The germline V and J ends were trimmed by 6 bases and 0 bases, with 6 bases remaining between them. The CDR3 totals 12 residues. The CDR3 reads CSVRGSYNEQFF. In nucleotides, the CDR3 is TGCAGCGTCAGGGGCTCCTACAATGAGCAGTTCTTC.